These 20 T cell receptor beta chains were all obtained from the same sample, sequenced in a study of beta chain features in type 1 diabetes. The whole isolated RNA underwent reverse transcription, so sequencing captured expressed TCRB transcripts. Profiling relied on immunoSEQ multiplex PCR, and the TCRdb table lists in-frame clones only, not all of them. The sample records 430,000 or so clones, approximately 10% being singletons. The specimen sequenced was naive CD4+ T cells from blood. These receptor sequences come from a young woman in good health.

Only a few counts were recorded for this clone. This chain connects TRBV4-1 to TRBJ1-2, with D unclear. The CDR3 is 12 residues long. The V gene lost 4 bases and the J gene lost 8 bases, with 11 bases spanning the gap. From germline, CDR1 is MGHRA and CDR2 YSYEKL. CDR3 nucleotides: TGCGCCAGCAGCCGGATCGGGTACGGCTACACCTTC. This translates into CASSRIGYGYTF.

This rearrangement joins TRBV7-2 to TRBJ2-7, with D possibly being TRBD2 (5 bases). V lost 4 bases, J lost 4 bases, and 8 bases lay in between. The germline gives CDR1 SGHTA, CDR2 FQGNSA. CDR3 size: 12 residues. The CDR3 DNA sequence: TGTGCCAGCAGCTCCCGAGGGTACGAGCAGTACTTC. Protein product: CASSSRGYEQYF.

J is TRBJ2-1 and V is TRBV7-2; TRBD2 matches 14 bases. The V gene's germline CDR1 is SGHTA and CDR2 FQGNSA. CDR3 length: 15 residues. Trimming removed 4 bases from V and 9 bases from J; junction bases left unmatched: 5. The CDR3 DNA reads TGTGCCAGCAGCTCCGGACTAGCGGGAGGCGTTGAGCAGTTCTTC. Protein: CASSSGLAGGVEQFF.

This clone was seen only a few times. CDR3 region: CAWTWGNSGNTIYF. DNA of the CDR3: TGTGCCTGGACCTGGGGGAACTCTGGAAACACCATATATTTT. This sequence joins TRBV30 and TRBJ1-3; tentatively, D is TRBD1 (5 bases). Per the germline V gene, CDR1 is GTSNPN and CDR2 is SVGIG (reference sequence). Trimming removed 4 bases at V and 0 bases at J, with 10 bases between. The CDR3 runs to 14 residues.

The V call is TRBV7-2, the J call TRBJ2-7; TRBD1 matches at 7 bases. This CDR3 spans 14 amino acids. V shed 1 base, J shed 4 bases, and the junction held 4 bases outside the gene matches. CDR1 is SGHTA, CDR2 FQGNSA, per germline. CDR3 bases: TGTGCCAGCAGCTTAGGGTACAGGGGTTACGAGCAGTACGTC. This sequence encodes CASSLGYRGYEQYV.

Worth noting for this clone: The sample holds other DNA sequences that translate to the same CDR3. V and J are TRBV5-1 and TRBJ1-5; D is unclear. The CDR3 covers 14 residues. Germline V CDR1 and CDR2: SGHRS, YFSETQ. Trimming stripped 0 bases from V and 4 bases from J, with 8 bases between. In DNA, the CDR3 is TGCGCCAGCAGCTTGGGGACGGGGAATCAGCCCCAGCATTTT. It encodes CASSLGTGNQPQHF.

This clone was recorded a few times. The V call is TRBV11-3, the J call TRBJ2-2, with 9 bases identical to TRBD2. Germline lookup yields CDR1 SGHNT and CDR2 YENEEA. V dropped 8 bases and J dropped 5; count of bases not matched to a gene: 6. The CDR3 covers 14 residues. The CDR3 loop is CASSASGVTGELFF. Here the CDR3 DNA reads TGTGCCAGCTCAGCTAGCGGGGTAACCGGGGAGCTGTTTTTT. Full variable domain (outside the CDR3, taken from reference TRBV11-3 and TRBJ2-2): EAGVVQSPRYKIIEKKQPVAFWCNPISGHNTLYWYLQNLGQGPELLIRYENEEAVDDSQLPKDRFSAERLKGVDSTLKIQPAELGDSAVYLCASSASGVTGELFFGEGSRLTVL.

In its sample, this clone was seen a few times. This chain joins TRBV10-3 and TRBJ2-5; D is ambiguous. The last part of the DNA fits TRBJ2-7 better; the J call may be wrong. Germline loops: CDR1 ENHRY, CDR2 SYGVKD. The CDR3 has 15 residues. CDR3 residues: CAISESWQGGDEQYF. The CDR3 bases are TGTGCCATCAGTGAGTCCTGGCAAGGTGGCGACGAGCAGTACTTC.

This clone was recorded a few times. This chain joins TRBV21-1 and TRBJ2-7; the table assigns TRBD2, which was not confirmed against the DNA. TRBV21-1 is a pseudogene. This CDR3 is 14 amino acids long. CDR3 sequence (DNA): TGTGCCAGTTCGGGGGAGCGGAGCTCCTACGAGCAGTACTTC. Translating gives CASSGERSSYEQYF.

V is TRBV7-9 and J is TRBJ2-1, with D perhaps TRBD1 (6 bases). The CDR3 has 15 amino acids. Germline lookup yields CDR1 SEHNR and CDR2 FQNEAQ (reference sequence). The V end lost 3 bases, the J end lost 1 base, and 10 bases lay between the germline ends. The CDR3 DNA is TGTGCCAGCAGCTTTCAGGACAGTTCCTACAATGAGCAGTTCTTC. Its protein product is CASSFQDSSYNEQFF.

The V gene is TRBV30, the J gene TRBJ1-5; 8 positions agree with TRBD1. The CDR3 length is 13 residues. CDR1 and CDR2 (germline): GTSNPN, SVGIG (reference sequence). Unmatched junction bases numbered 7, after V lost 8 bases and J lost 4 bases. The CDR3, as DNA: TGTGCCACCGCAGGGGGCCCAAATCAGCCCCAGCATTTT. It is translated as CATAGGPNQPQHF. Full variable domain (outside the CDR3, taken from reference TRBV30 and TRBJ1-5): SQTIHQWPATLVQPVGSPLSLECTVEGTSNPNLYWYRQAAGRGLQLLFYSVGIGQISSEVPQNLSASRPQDRQFILSSKKLLLSDSGFYLCATAGGPNQPQHFGDGTRLSIL.

This clone was detected only a few times. The chain carries TRBV5-4 and TRBJ2-5; no firm D call. The germline V gene has CDR1 SGHNT and CDR2 YYREEE (reference sequence). This CDR3 region has 14 residues. Trimming removed 5 bases from V and 3 bases from J, with 14 bases in between. This CDR3 is CASSADAVKETQYF. In DNA, the CDR3 is TGTGCCAGCAGTGCCGACGCGGTCAAAGAGACCCAGTACTTC.

In DNA form, the CDR3 reads TGTGCCACCAGCAGAGGACAGGGGGCGGGAGATACGCAGTATTTT. Translating it yields CATSRGQGAGDTQYF. This sequence joins TRBV15 and TRBJ2-3, with 10 bases identical to TRBD1. V lost 1 base and J lost 5; bases outside the gene matches: 3. The CDR3 loop spans 15 amino acids. Germline-derived CDR1 and CDR2 are LNHNV and YYDKDF (reference sequence). Looking up the rest from reference TRBV15 and TRBJ2-3 gives the full variable domain: DAMVIQNPRYQVTQFGKPVTLSCSQTLNHNVMYWYQQKSSQAPKLLFHYYDKDFNNEADTPDNFQSRRPNTSFCFLDIRSPGLGDTAMYLCATSRGQGAGDTQYFGPGTRLTVL.

This clone showed up just a few times. The chain recombines TRBV29-1 with TRBJ1-5; 12 positions match TRBD1. With V trimmed by 1 base and J by 8 bases, 9 bases remained unmatched. This CDR3 region has 16 residues. Germline assignment: CDR1 SQVTM and CDR2 ANQGSEA. CDR3 in amino acids: CSVEGWGQGAGEPQHF. The CDR3 coding sequence is TGCAGCGTTGAAGGGTGGGGACAGGGGGCTGGAGAGCCCCAGCATTTT. Complete variable domain (other parts from reference TRBV29-1 and TRBJ1-5): SAVISQKPSRDICQRGTSLTIQCQVDSQVTMMFWYRQQPGQSLTLIATANQGSEATYESGFVIDKFPISRPNLTFSTLTVSNMSPEDSSIYLCSVEGWGQGAGEPQHFGDGTRLSIL.

The chain links TRBV7-2 to TRBJ1-6, with D maybe TRBD1 (5 bases). V was shortened by 4 bases and J by 0 bases, with 10 bases between the two germline ends. From germline, CDR1 is SGHTA and CDR2 FQGNSA. This CDR3 is built from 16 residues. The CDR3 here is CASSYTGLSYNSPLHF. The DNA for the CDR3 is TGTGCCAGCAGCTATACAGGACTCTCCTATAATTCACCCCTCCACTTT.

The chain couples TRBV14 to TRBJ1-2; D remains unclear. Between the trimmed V and J ends, which lost 0 bases and 2 bases, there was a span of 10 bases. The length of the CDR3 is 15 residues. Per the germline V gene, CDR1 is SGHDN and CDR2 is FVKESK. The chain's CDR3 is CASSQDFGLNYGYTF. CDR3 DNA: TGTGCCAGCAGCCAAGATTTTGGGTTAAACTATGGCTACACCTTC.

Note on this clone: At the DNA level, this CDR3 is encoded by other sequences in the same sample as well. This chain links TRBV27 with TRBJ2-3; no definite D call. CDR1 MNHEY and CDR2 SMNVEV come from the germline V gene (reference sequence). V gave up 2 bases and J gave up 1 base, with 4 bases separating them. The CDR3 is 13 amino acids. CDR3 residues: CASSLAGTDTQYF. The CDR3 nucleotides are TGTGCCAGCAGTTTAGCGGGCACAGATACGCAGTATTTT.

CDR3 DNA: TGTGCCAGCAGCGACAGGGTTGGCAATCAGCCCCAGCATTTT. It is translated as CASSDRVGNQPQHF. The chain links TRBV7-2 to TRBJ1-5; 7 bases are shared with TRBD1. The CDR3 length is 14 residues. Germline CDR1 and CDR2: SGHTA and FQGNSA. Losses at the gene ends were 5 bases for V and 2 bases for J; bases not matched to a gene: 3.

The gene calls are TRBV5-4 and TRBJ2-1; a weak D match, TRBD1 (6 bases). Trimming left V 0 bases short and J 7 bases short, with 11 bases between. This CDR3 region has 14 residues. CDR1 is SGHNT and CDR2 is YYREEE in the germline V gene (reference sequence). The CDR3 nucleotides read TGTGCCAGCAGCTTGGTGGACAGACTAAATGAGCAGTTCTTC. This sequence encodes CASSLVDRLNEQFF.

In its sample, this clone was seen a few times. The genes are TRBV29-1 and TRBJ2-1; D is possibly TRBD2 (6 bases). The CDR3 spans 14 residues. The germline V gene encodes CDR1 SQVTM and CDR2 ANQGSEA. The V and J ends lost 7 bases and 1 base respectively, with 14 bases between them. CDR3 amino acids: CSGNGGKSYNEQFF. DNA for the CDR3: TGCAGCGGTAACGGAGGGAAATCCTACAATGAGCAGTTCTTC.